Listed here are 22 T cell receptor beta chains from one sample, sequenced in a study of CD8+CD57+ T cells in acquired aplastic anemia. Profiles of TCR beta VDJ and CDR3 were generated from a genomic DNA template. Via MiXCR, TCRdb re-called the reads, giving one row per CDR3 protein. This table holds 200,000 to 300,000 distinct CDR3 sequences, more than 40% found once. The authors sequenced patients whose flow cytometry had shown CD8+CD57+ cell expansion. The sequencing input was sorted CD4+, CD8+, or CD8+CD57+ T cells (not recorded which) from PBMCs. Every receptor here comes from a human donor with aplastic anemia.

CDR3 in DNA: TGTGCCTGGAGCGGGGGGAATAGCAATCAGCCCCAGCATTTT. Translated: CAWSGGNSNQPQHF. The chain employs TRBV30 and TRBJ1-5; D possibly corresponds to TRBD1 (5 bases). This CDR3 has 14 amino acids. Germline V CDR1 and CDR2: GTSNPN, SVGIG (reference sequence). Deletions cut 3 bases from V and 0 bases from J, with 9 bases between.

The chain is built from TRBV20-1 and TRBJ2-7; 7 bases match TRBD1. This CDR3 spans 13 amino acids. The V segment lost 0 bases and the J segment 4 bases; nucleotides outside the gene matches: 3. Germline CDR1 is DFQATT and CDR2 is SNEGSKA (reference sequence). The CDR3 nucleotides read TGCAGTGCTAGAGATGACAGGGATTACGAGCAGTACTTC. Protein product: CSARDDRDYEQYF.

V and J are TRBV20-1 and TRBJ1-5; 7 bases fit TRBD1. The germline V gene encodes CDR1 DFQATT and CDR2 SNEGSKA (reference sequence). V shed 2 bases and J 2 bases; nucleotides not matched to a gene: 9. This CDR3 is built from 16 residues. In DNA form, the CDR3 reads TGCAGTGCTAGACGATTCACAGGGGAGGGCAATCAGCCCCAGCATTTT. It yields the protein CSARRFTGEGNQPQHF.

About this clonotype itself: In this CDR3 the conserved last residue, phenylalanine or tryptophan, is missing, so a read error is likely. The chain carries TRBV9 and TRBJ2-5; weak D call: TRBD2 (6 bases). This CDR3 has 15 amino acids. The V gene's germline CDR1 is SGDLS and CDR2 YYNGEE. Trimming took 1 base from V and 4 from J, leaving 14 bases between them. The CDR3 is CASSVIWEAGETQYL. The CDR3 DNA reads TGTGCCAGCAGCGTAATCTGGGAGGCGGGAGAGACCCAGTACCTC.

This clonotype has a count of ten or more. The gene calls are TRBV6-1 and TRBJ2-7, with D perhaps TRBD2 (5 bases). The CDR3 is made up of 16 amino acids. Germline loops: CDR1 MNHNS, CDR2 SASEGT. V was pared by 8 bases and J by 0 bases, with 20 bases between. The CDR3 loop reads CASPGYGDSRSYEQYF. CDR3 in DNA: TGTGCCAGCCCGGGGTACGGTGATTCTCGCTCCTACGAGCAGTACTTC.

This clonotype was recorded many times. The gene calls are TRBV9 and TRBJ2-1, with 8 bases aligning to TRBD2. Germline V gene lookup returns CDR1 SGDLS and CDR2 YYNGEE. The CDR3 is 15 amino acids. After removal of 3 bases from V and 8 bases from J, the junction contained 10 bases not matched to a gene. For the CDR3, the DNA is TGTGCCAGCAGCGGAACTAGCGGAGGAGGCGATGAGCAGTTCTTC. This translates into CASSGTSGGGDEQFF.

This clonotype came up many times. V gene TRBV7-6 combines with J gene TRBJ2-7; the match to TRBD2 covers 12 bases. The germline gives CDR1 SGHVS, CDR2 FNYEAQ. Germline trimming cut 5 bases from V and 3 bases from J; bases unmatched to any gene: 11. The CDR3 sequence is 17 residues long. The CDR3 region is CASSNKTSGRPDYEQYF. CDR3 nucleotide sequence: TGTGCCAGCAGCAACAAGACTAGCGGGAGACCCGACTACGAGCAGTACTTC.

There are many counts of this clonotype. The chain carries TRBV12-5 and TRBJ1-5; D remains ambiguous. Germline V gene lookup returns CDR1 LGHNT and CDR2 FRNRAP. There are 13 residues in the CDR3. Trimming left V 6 bases short and J 4 bases short, with 10 bases between. CDR3: CASGSDVNQPQHF. The CDR3 DNA sequence: TGTGCTAGTGGCTCGGACGTAAATCAGCCCCAGCATTTT.

This clonotype was recorded a few times. This chain links TRBV6-1 with TRBJ2-3, with no clear D. Gene TRBJ1-5 matches the end of the DNA better, so the J call may be wrong. The CDR3 has 15 residues. In germline, CDR1 is MNHNS, CDR2 SASEGT. CDR3 amino acids: CASSETSGSTDTQHF. The DNA for the CDR3 is TGTGCCAGCAGTGAAACTAGCGGGAGCACAGATACGCAGCATTTT.

The gene calls are TRBV19 and TRBJ2-7; 10 bases are shared with TRBD2. Trimming removed 6 bases from V and 0 bases from J; junction bases left unmatched: 5. The CDR3 is made up of 15 amino acids. Germline assignment: CDR1 LNHDA and CDR2 SQIVND (reference sequence). CDR3 bases: TGTGCCAGTAGCACTAGCGGGGCGAGCTCCTACGAGCAGTACGTC. It codes for CASSTSGASSYEQYV.

The V call is TRBV6-2 or TRBV6-3, the J call TRBJ2-3; 7 nucleotides align to TRBD2. The germline V gene encodes CDR1 MNHEY and CDR2 SVGEGT. The CDR3 extends over 16 amino acids. J was trimmed by 0 bases and V by 2 bases; bases with no gene match: 5. In DNA form, the CDR3 reads TGTGCCAGCAGTTACACACGTAGCGGGAGCACAGATACGCAGTATTTT. It specifies CASSYTRSGSTDTQYF.

With respect to this clonotype: A read error may explain this, as a much larger clone is one base away. This chain links TRBV9 with TRBJ2-3, with D unclear. The CDR3 runs to 15 residues. V lost 4 bases and J 2 bases, leaving 14 bases between the germline ends. Per the germline V gene, CDR1 is SGDLS and CDR2 is YYNGEE. This chain's CDR3 is CASSQDDGHTDTQYF. In nucleotides, the CDR3 is TGTGCCAGCAGCCAAGACGACGGTCACACAGATACGCAGTATTTT.

This sequence joins TRBV20-1 and TRBJ1-5; D may be TRBD1 (5 bases). Germline V gene data show CDR1 as DFQATT and CDR2 as SNEGSKA (reference sequence). This CDR3 is built from 13 residues. V gave up 3 bases and J gave up 5 bases, with 11 bases separating them. CDR3 residues: CSASSGLDQPQHF. CDR3 nucleotide sequence: TGCAGTGCTAGTTCAGGGCTCGATCAGCCCCAGCATTTT.

The table lists this clonotype with many counts. The CDR3 spells CASRTGSSYEQYF. CDR3 DNA sequence: TGCGCCAGCAGGACAGGGAGCTCCTACGAGCAGTACTTC. The chain combines TRBV5-1 with TRBJ2-7, with TRBD1 matching 7 bases. The germline V gene encodes CDR1 SGHRS and CDR2 YFSETQ. This CDR3 region has 13 residues. V gave up 5 bases and J gave up 0 bases; unmatched junction bases: 2.

In its sample, this clonotype was seen many times. The gene calls are TRBV19 and TRBJ1-5, with TRBD1 identical over 8 bases. The V gene end was trimmed by 6 bases and the J gene end by 2 bases; junction bases not matched to a gene: 12. CDR1 and CDR2 (germline): LNHDA, SQIVND (reference sequence). The CDR3 is 17 residues long. In DNA, the CDR3 is TGTGCCAGTAGCACCATCCCAGGGGGCGGCGGCAATCAGCCCCAGCATTTT. Translated: CASSTIPGGGGNQPQHF.

This clonotype was seen ten or more times. J is TRBJ2-7 and V is TRBV20-1; D perhaps matches TRBD1 (5 bases). V lost 5 bases to trimming and J lost 2 bases, with 13 bases between them. Germline assignment: CDR1 DFQATT and CDR2 SNEGSKA (reference sequence). The length of the CDR3 is 13 residues. This chain's CDR3 is CSAQTESTYEQYF. CDR3 bases: TGCAGTGCTCAGACAGAGTCGACCTACGAGCAGTACTTC.

This clonotype was seen ten or more times. This chain links TRBV12-3 or TRBV12-4 with TRBJ1-1, with 8 bases that match TRBD1. This CDR3 is built from 15 residues. J was trimmed by 1 base and V by 7 bases; bases with no gene match: 8. The chain's CDR3 is CASTSVGQGNTEAFF. The CDR3 bases are TGTGCCAGCACATCCGTAGGACAGGGGAACACTGAAGCTTTCTTT.

Ten or more counts support this clonotype. V is TRBV24-1 and J is TRBJ1-1; a weak D match, TRBD1 (5 bases). CDR3 size: 13 residues. Between the trimmed V and J ends, which lost 2 bases and 10 bases, there was a span of 13 bases. Germline V CDR1 and CDR2: KGHDR, SFDVKD. As DNA, the CDR3 is TGTGCCACCAGTGATTGGGGCACAGGAGGAGCTTTCTTT. Amino acid sequence: CATSDWGTGGAFF.

The table lists this clonotype with many counts. This chain's CDR3 is CASSPRTTEAFF. In nucleotides, the CDR3 is TGTGCCAGCAGCCCCCGGACCACTGAAGCTTTCTTT. The chain links TRBV7-2 to TRBJ1-1; D gene unclear. Deletions cut 5 bases from V and 4 bases from J, with 8 bases between. Germline V CDR1 and CDR2: SGHTA, FQGNSA. This CDR3 is built from 12 residues.

This clonotype was counted ten times or more. J is TRBJ1-2 and V is TRBV14; D uncertain. The V end was cut by 1 base, the J end by 6 bases, with 9 bases between. Germline assignment: CDR1 SGHDN and CDR2 FVKESK. The CDR3 loop spans 13 amino acids. As DNA, the CDR3 is TGTGCCAGCAGCCAAGTCGGCCGCCATGGCTACACCTTC. This translates into CASSQVGRHGYTF.

This clonotype has at least ten counts. The chain joins TRBV12-3 or TRBV12-4 to TRBJ1-5, with D possibly being TRBD1 (6 bases). Trimming stripped 2 bases from V and 4 bases from J, with 9 bases between. The CDR3 spans 14 residues. Here the CDR3 DNA reads TGTGCCAGCAGTTTAAGGGACAAGAATCAGCCCCAGCATTTT. Its protein product is CASSLRDKNQPQHF.

The chain links TRBV15 to TRBJ2-1, with 8 nucleotides matching TRBD2. Per the germline V gene, CDR1 is LNHNV and CDR2 is YYDKDF (reference sequence). CDR3 length equals 15 residues. With V trimmed by 2 bases and J by 5 bases, 5 bases remained unmatched. DNA for the CDR3: TGTGCCACCAGCAGATTAGCGGGACGCAACAATGAGCAGTTCTTC. Protein: CATSRLAGRNNEQFF.